This T cell receptor beta chain was observed in a study of T cell responses to AZD1222 COVID-19 vaccine (dated by TCRdb to the early 2020s). Concerning the study at large: AZD1222 recipients given second doses at about 4 weeks or at about 12 weeks were pooled, since spike-specific TCR depth and breadth were not found to differ between the two schedules. TCR sequencing covered over 230 trial participants: 200 to 210 given two doses of AZD1222 and around 25 given two doses of MenACWY control vaccine. Trial participants were enrolled by age into subgroups of 18-55, 56-69 and 70-plus years, and 148, 28 and 57 TCR-sequenced participants, respectively, were included in these subgroups.

The CDR3 regions of human TCRbeta chains were subjected to immunosequencing. From the authors' description of their analysis: Repertoire TCRs were matched against a reference library of SARS-CoV-2-specific TCRs generated with the MIRA antigen-specificity platform. Breadth meant the fraction of unique TCRs that were SARS-CoV-2-associated, whereas depth meant the fraction of total T cells that were SARS-CoV-2-associated. Using the MIRA data, each spike-specific TCR was mapped to the spike region that the TCR reacts to and placed in a CD4 or CD8 class. Log10-transformed breadth and depth values were compared by one-way ANOVA with Sidak's multiple comparisons tests. TCRdb re-hosts the immuneACCESS table, in-frame sequences only. Its copies lack some clones; in the studies checked, an unresolved V gene accounts for under half of them, and the cause for the rest is not known. That table gives V, J and clone size, and the DNA gave D and trimming. This sample holds more than 95,000 clones; 89% were observed only once. Roughly a sixth of the sample rests with the top ten.

Concerning this clone itself: Its antigen is not yet known. Base-call qualities are not available, and no considerably larger clone is one nucleotide away.

What this sample's time point label stands for: baseline before first vaccination. The vaccinee samples were drawn from two UK trials, COV001 and COV002, one of which was a single-blind randomized controlled phase 2/3 trial testing AZD1222 (ChAdOx1 nCoV-19) in healthy adults. For TCRbeta chain sequencing, PBMC samples were collected from trial participants at day 0 and at day 28 after the second dose. Based on the germline V gene (reference sequence), the CDR1 and CDR2 sequences are GTSNPN and SVGIG. There are 14 amino acids in the CDR3, from cysteine to phenylalanine inclusive. Just CDR3 DNA is preserved here, 42 bases in frame from base 1. V is reduced by 4 bases and J by 0 bases, leaving a spacing of 11 bases between them. What the work shows at the level of the full study, not this receptor alone: Spike-specific TCR breadth and depth rose significantly after two AZD1222 doses compared with day 0 and with MenACWY recipients. Nearly half of unique spike-specific TCRs reportedly recognized epitopes outside regions mutated in the B.1.351 and B.1.1.7 variants. Participants were mostly white British, with more females than males. The authors suggested clonal diversity may have been underestimated. The vaccine-associated CD4 TCRs covered the entire spike protein, and the dominant responses fell in regions 160-218 and 743-854. Conclusions about previously exposed vaccinees were limited because only a handful of AZD1222 recipients were SARS-CoV-2 seropositive at baseline. Because no day 14 peak-response samples were available, repertoires were characterized only after the peak T cell response. The 56-69-year group was small, and its depth increase did not reach significance, likely because of low power.

The sequence is built from TRBV30 and TRBJ2-3; tentative D gene TRBD2, with 6 bases matching. Sequenced material: peripheral blood, taken on day 0 of AZD1222 vaccination. This TCR was recovered from an adult in good health. The sequenced DNA: TGTGCCTGGAAGGTTCGGGGGAGCACAGATACGCAGTATTTT. Its translation reads: CAWKVRGSTDTQYF.